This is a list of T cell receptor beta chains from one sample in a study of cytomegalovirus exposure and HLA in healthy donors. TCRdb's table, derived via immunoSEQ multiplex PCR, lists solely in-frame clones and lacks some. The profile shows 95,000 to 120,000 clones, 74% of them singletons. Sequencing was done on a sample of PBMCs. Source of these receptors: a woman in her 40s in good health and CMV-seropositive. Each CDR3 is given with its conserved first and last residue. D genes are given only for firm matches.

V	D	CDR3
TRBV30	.	CAWSHGYNSPLHF
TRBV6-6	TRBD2	CASSYSRGGADTQYF
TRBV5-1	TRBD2	CASSLGTSGTEQYF
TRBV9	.	CASSNLMEGQYF
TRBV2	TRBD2	CASSEAPTSAFF
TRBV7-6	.	CASSLDQYQETQYF
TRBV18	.	CASSLDIQGNEQFF
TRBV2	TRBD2	CASIASGSTDTQYF
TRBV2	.	CASSAERALGDTQYF
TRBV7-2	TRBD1	CASSNRDSYNEQFF
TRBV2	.	CASSELQPNTEAFF
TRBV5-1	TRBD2	CASRLLLSGVNEQFF
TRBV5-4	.	CASSPVGAGPYNEQFF
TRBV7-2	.	CASSSGLNEQFF
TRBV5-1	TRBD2	CASSWGSGRSNEQFF
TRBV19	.	CASSTAPVNTIYF
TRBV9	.	CASSVAKESSYNSPLHF
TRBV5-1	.	CASSSRVSTDTQYF
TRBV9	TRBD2	CASSSTHGLAEVSSYEQYF
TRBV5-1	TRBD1	CASRTGTDNYGYTF
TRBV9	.	CASSVGPEIGTNIEETQYF
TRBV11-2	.	CASSLGRNPSYEQYF
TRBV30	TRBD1	CAWRALGQGYSYGYTF
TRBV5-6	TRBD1	CASSSGTGIIRGTEAFF
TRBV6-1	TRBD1	CASTWDRENGYTF
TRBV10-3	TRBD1	CASRIKDRALEAFF
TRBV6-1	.	CASSLQGHGYEQYF
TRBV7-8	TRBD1	CASSLKTGWEQYF
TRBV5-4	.	CASSVGATNQPQHF
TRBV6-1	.	CASGPGQSNTEAFF
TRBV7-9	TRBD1	CASSTTTGWGHNEQFF
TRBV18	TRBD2	CASSWTSVDYEQYF
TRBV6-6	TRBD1	CASSTGQGTIYGYTF
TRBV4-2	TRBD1	CASSPTGGGGGYEQYF
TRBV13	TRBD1	CASSLGRTGARFAEAFF
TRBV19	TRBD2	CASSIPSGMGYNEQFF
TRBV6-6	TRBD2	CASSYSIQRGSNEQFF
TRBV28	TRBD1	CATRPGQKNEKLFF
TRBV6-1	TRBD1	CASEGQGPYEQYF
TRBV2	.	CASSDGSGPYEQYF
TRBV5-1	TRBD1	CASSPRTGGVGTEAFF
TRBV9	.	CASSPRSPGELFF
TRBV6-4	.	CASSDSTSMAYEQYF
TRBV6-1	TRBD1	CASIDPGTGNQPQHF
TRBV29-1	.	CSVGLFYNEQFF